The next 15 T cell receptor beta chains were all read from a single sample in a study of T cells after yellow fever vaccination. Via MiXCR, TCRdb re-called the 5' RACE reads, giving one row per CDR3 protein. The sample shows 500,000 to 650,000 distinct CDR3 sequences, around an eighth of them seen only once. Here the sequenced sample was PBMCs, taken on the day of the yellow fever booster vaccination. These receptors came from a man aged 25 to 40 who received the YFV17D yellow fever vaccine.

This clonotype was observed many times. This chain uses TRBV29-1 with TRBJ2-1, with 8 bases fitting TRBD2. CDR1 SQVTM and CDR2 ANQGSEA come from the germline V gene. The CDR3 length is 14 residues. The trim removed 6 bases at V and 12 bases at J, leaving 16 bases unmatched. This chain's CDR3 is CSVNKPTSGLGQFF. In DNA, the CDR3 is TGCAGCGTCAACAAACCCACTAGCGGCCTGGGGCAGTTCTTC.

This chain uses TRBV7-6 with TRBJ2-7; D is undetermined. V was clipped by 5 bases and J by 0 bases, with 14 bases between them. In germline, CDR1 is SGHVS, CDR2 FNYEAQ. The CDR3 is 15 amino acids. The CDR3 spells CASSPDAGRSYEQYF. The CDR3 bases are TGTGCCAGCAGCCCAGACGCAGGCCGCTCCTACGAGCAGTACTTC.

The chain is built from TRBV5-1 and TRBJ1-1; D gene unclear. Germline loops: CDR1 SGHRS, CDR2 YFSETQ. The CDR3 sequence is 14 residues long. The V end was cut by 4 bases, the J end by 4 bases, with 14 bases between. DNA of the CDR3: TGCGCCAGCAGCCCCGACGGGATGGGCACTGAAGCTTTCTTT. Translation gives CASSPDGMGTEAFF.

V gene TRBV6-1 combines with J gene TRBJ2-3; 7 bases match TRBD2. The germline V gene has CDR1 MNHNS and CDR2 SASEGT. The CDR3 is 17 amino acids. Trimming cost V 3 bases and J 0 bases; bases outside gene matches: 9. The CDR3 DNA sequence: TGTGCCAGCAGTGAGGGAGCGACTAGCCCGAGCACAGATACGCAGTATTTT. It specifies CASSEGATSPSTDTQYF.

The V gene is TRBV20-1, the J gene TRBJ2-1; no firm D call. CDR1 is DFQATT and CDR2 is SNEGSKA in the germline V gene (reference sequence). The V end was cut by 1 base, the J end by 2 bases, with 15 bases between. The CDR3 length is 16 residues. CDR3 coding DNA: TGCAGTGCTAGAGGCCCGGCTGCGGCAACCTACAATGAGCAGTTCTTC. It yields the protein CSARGPAAATYNEQFF.

The gene calls are TRBV9 and TRBJ1-1, with D possibly TRBD1 on 5 matching bases. In germline, CDR1 is SGDLS, CDR2 YYNGEE. This CDR3 comprises 14 residues. The germline V and J ends were trimmed by 0 bases and 5 bases, with 11 bases remaining between them. The CDR3 bases are TGTGCCAGCAGCGTAGAGGGGCGGGATACTGAAGCTTTCTTT. Translated, it gives CASSVEGRDTEAFF.

This chain joins TRBV19 and TRBJ2-3; 7 nucleotides agree with TRBD1. Looked up from germline, CDR1 is LNHDA and CDR2 is SQIVND (reference sequence). V shed 1 base and J 3 bases; nucleotides not matched to a gene: 10. The CDR3 loop spans 17 amino acids. For the CDR3, the DNA is TGTGCCAGTAGTATAGGGCCGCGACAGGGTTTAACAGATACGCAGTATTTT. Protein: CASSIGPRQGLTDTQYF.

The rearrangement uses TRBV10-3 and TRBJ2-7; D possibly uses TRBD1 or TRBD2 (6 bases each). Trimming cost V 10 bases and J 1 base, with 14 bases left between them. The CDR3 is 13 amino acids. Germline CDR1 ENHRY, CDR2 SYGVKD. CDR3 sequence reads: CATNREESYEQYF. CDR3 bases: TGTGCCACCAACAGGGAGGAATCCTACGAGCAGTACTTC.

The chain joins TRBV6-2 or TRBV6-3 to TRBJ1-6, with a possible D match to TRBD1 (6 bases). Germline CDR1 reads MNHEY; CDR2 reads SVGEGT. The CDR3 covers 19 residues. V was clipped by 0 bases and J by 0 bases, with 15 bases between them. DNA for the CDR3: TGTGCCAGCAGTTACTCGACGTCAGGGGTCGGCTCCTATAATTCACCCCTCCACTTT. Translation: CASSYSTSGVGSYNSPLHF.

The genes are TRBV5-1 and TRBJ2-1, with D maybe TRBD2 (6 bases). Germline assignment: CDR1 SGHRS and CDR2 YFSETQ. This CDR3 spans 15 amino acids. Trimming cost V 4 bases and J 3 bases, with 14 bases left between them. CDR3 bases: TGCGCCAGCAGCCCCCAGGCTAGCGTCTACAATGAGCAGTTCTTC. Its protein product is CASSPQASVYNEQFF.

The genes are TRBV6-2 or TRBV6-3 and TRBJ2-3; a possible D gene is TRBD1 (5 bases). The V gene's germline CDR1 is MNHEY and CDR2 SVGEGT. Trimming shortened V by 6 bases and J by 0 bases, and 10 bases separated the two germline ends. The CDR3 totals 14 residues. The CDR3 bases are TGTGCCAGCAGGAAACAGGAGAGCACAGATACGCAGTATTTT. This translates into CASRKQESTDTQYF.

This clonotype was picked up a small number of times. The rearrangement links TRBV7-3 to TRBJ2-1, with 9 bases aligning to TRBD2. There are 13 residues in the CDR3. Germline V gene sequence: CDR1 SGHTA, CDR2 FQGTGA. After removal of 1 base from V and 9 bases from J, the junction contained 1 base not matched to a gene. Written as DNA, the CDR3 is TGTGCCAGCAGCTTAATTAGCGGGGGTGAGCAGTTCTTC. Amino acids: CASSLISGGEQFF.

This clonotype was counted between two and nine times. The rearrangement joins TRBV7-9 to TRBJ2-3; D is unresolved. CDR1 is SEHNR and CDR2 is FQNEAQ in the germline V gene (reference sequence). Trimming took off 2 bases at V and 1 base at J, with 10 bases between the two ends. The CDR3 is made up of 15 amino acids. CDR3 DNA sequence: TGTGCCAGCAGCTTACAGATCTTAGGCACAGATACGCAGTATTTT. As protein: CASSLQILGTDTQYF.

This clonotype came up many times. The V gene is TRBV3-1, the J gene TRBJ2-7, with D unresolved. In germline, CDR1 is LGHDT, CDR2 YNNKEL (reference sequence). Trimming removed 1 base at V and 2 bases at J, with 3 bases between. CDR3 length equals 12 residues. The CDR3 sequence is CASSQVAYEQYF. The DNA for the CDR3 is TGTGCCAGCAGCCAAGTGGCCTACGAGCAGTACTTC.

This chain connects TRBV4-1 to TRBJ2-7, with 11 bases identical to TRBD2. Germline CDR1 reads MGHRA; CDR2 reads YSYEKL. The V and J ends lost 5 bases and 5 bases, in that order; junction bases with no gene match: 5. This CDR3 is built from 14 residues. Here the CDR3 DNA reads TGCGCCAGCAGCTCACTAGCGGGAGCGGACGAGCAGTACTTC. Protein product: CASSSLAGADEQYF.